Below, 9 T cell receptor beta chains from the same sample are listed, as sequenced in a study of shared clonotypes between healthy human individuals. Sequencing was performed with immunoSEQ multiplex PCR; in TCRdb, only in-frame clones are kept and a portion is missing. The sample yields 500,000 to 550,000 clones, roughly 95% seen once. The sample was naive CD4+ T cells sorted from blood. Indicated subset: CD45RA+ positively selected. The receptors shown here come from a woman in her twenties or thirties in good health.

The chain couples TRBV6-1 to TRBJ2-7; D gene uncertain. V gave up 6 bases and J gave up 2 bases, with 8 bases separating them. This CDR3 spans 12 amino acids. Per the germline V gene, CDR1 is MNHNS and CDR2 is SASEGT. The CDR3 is CASRTDTYEQYF. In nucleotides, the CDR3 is TGTGCCAGCAGGACGGATACCTACGAGCAGTACTTC.

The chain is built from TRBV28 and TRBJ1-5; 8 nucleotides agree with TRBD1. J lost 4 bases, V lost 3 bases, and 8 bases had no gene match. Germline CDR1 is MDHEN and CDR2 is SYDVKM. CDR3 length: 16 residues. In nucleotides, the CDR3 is TGTGCCAGCAGTTTCCTAGGAAGGGACAGGAATCAGCCCCAGCATTTT. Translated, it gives CASSFLGRDRNQPQHF.

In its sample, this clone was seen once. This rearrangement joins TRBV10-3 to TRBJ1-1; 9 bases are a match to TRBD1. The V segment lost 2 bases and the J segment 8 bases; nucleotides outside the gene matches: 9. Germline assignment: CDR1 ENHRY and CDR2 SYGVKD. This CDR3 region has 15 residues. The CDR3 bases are TGTGCCATCAGTGAGGGGGGACAGGGAGGATCCGAAGCTTTCTTT. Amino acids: CAISEGGQGGSEAFF.

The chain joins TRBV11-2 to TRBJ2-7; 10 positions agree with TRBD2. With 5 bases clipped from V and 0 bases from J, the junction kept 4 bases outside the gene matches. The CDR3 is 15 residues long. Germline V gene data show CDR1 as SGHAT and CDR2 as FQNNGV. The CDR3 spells CASSPTSGNSYEQYF. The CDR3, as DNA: TGTGCCAGCAGCCCCACTAGCGGGAACTCCTACGAGCAGTACTTC.

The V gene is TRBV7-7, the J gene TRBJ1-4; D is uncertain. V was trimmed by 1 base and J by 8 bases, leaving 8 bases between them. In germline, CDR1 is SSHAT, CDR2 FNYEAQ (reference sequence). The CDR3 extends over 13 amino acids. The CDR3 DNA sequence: TGTGCCAGCAGCTTAGTCGTCGGCGAAAAACTGTTTTTT. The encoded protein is CASSLVVGEKLFF.

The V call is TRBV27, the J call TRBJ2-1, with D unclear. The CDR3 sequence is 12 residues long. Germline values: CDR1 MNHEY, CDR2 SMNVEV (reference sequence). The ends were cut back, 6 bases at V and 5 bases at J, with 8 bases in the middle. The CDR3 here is CASSRLNNEQFF. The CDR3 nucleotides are TGTGCCAGCAGCCGCCTTAACAATGAGCAGTTCTTC.

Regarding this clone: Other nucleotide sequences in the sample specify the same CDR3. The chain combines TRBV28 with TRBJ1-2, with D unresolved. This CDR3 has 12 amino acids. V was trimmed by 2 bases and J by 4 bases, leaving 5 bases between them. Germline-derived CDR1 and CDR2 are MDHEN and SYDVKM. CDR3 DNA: TGTGCCAGCAGTTTAGGTAGCTATGGCTACACCTTC. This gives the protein CASSLGSYGYTF.

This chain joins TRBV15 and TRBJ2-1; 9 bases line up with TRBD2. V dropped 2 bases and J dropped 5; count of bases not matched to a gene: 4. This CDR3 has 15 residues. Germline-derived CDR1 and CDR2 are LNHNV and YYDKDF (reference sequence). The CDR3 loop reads CATSRRLAENNEQFF. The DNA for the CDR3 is TGTGCCACCAGCAGAAGACTAGCGGAGAACAATGAGCAGTTCTTC.

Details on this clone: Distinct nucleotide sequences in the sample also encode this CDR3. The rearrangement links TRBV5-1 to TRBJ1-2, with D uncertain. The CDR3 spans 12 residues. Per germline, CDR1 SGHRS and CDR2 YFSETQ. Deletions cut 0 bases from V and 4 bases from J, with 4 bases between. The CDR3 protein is CASSLDSYGYTF. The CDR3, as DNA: TGCGCCAGCAGCTTGGACAGCTATGGCTACACCTTC.